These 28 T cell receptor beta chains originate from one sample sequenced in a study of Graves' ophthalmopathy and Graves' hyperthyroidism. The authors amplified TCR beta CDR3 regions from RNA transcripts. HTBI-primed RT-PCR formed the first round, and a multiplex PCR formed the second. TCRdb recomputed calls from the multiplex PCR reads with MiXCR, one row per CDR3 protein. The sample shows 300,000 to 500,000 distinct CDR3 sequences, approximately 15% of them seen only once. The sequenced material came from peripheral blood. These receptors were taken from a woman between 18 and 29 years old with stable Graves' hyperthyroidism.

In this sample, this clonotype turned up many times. This CDR3 reads CASSLGQGKTEAFF. CDR3 DNA: TGTGCCAGCAGCTTGGGGCAGGGGAAGACTGAAGCTTTCTTT. This rearrangement joins TRBV5-5 to TRBJ1-1, with TRBD1 as a possible D gene (6 bases). Trimming stripped 0 bases from V and 5 bases from J, with 11 bases between. The CDR3 runs to 14 residues. CDR1 and CDR2 (germline): SGHKS, YYEKEE (reference sequence).

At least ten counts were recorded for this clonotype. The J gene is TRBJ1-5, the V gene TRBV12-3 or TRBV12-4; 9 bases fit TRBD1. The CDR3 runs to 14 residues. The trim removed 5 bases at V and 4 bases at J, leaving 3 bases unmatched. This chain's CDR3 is CASSVDRGNQPQHF. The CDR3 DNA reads TGTGCCAGCAGTGTGGACAGGGGAAATCAGCCCCAGCATTTT.

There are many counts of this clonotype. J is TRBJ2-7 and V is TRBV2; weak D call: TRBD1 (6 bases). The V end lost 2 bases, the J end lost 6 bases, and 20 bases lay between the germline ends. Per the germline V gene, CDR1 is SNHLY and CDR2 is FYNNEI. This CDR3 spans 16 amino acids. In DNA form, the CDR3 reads TGTGCCAGCAGTGAACAAAGGACAGTTATACTGGCCGAGCAGTACTTC. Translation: CASSEQRTVILAEQYF.

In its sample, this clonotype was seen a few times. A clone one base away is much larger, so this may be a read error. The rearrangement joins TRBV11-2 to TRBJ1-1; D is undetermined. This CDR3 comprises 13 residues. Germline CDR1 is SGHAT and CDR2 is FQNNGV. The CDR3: CASSLAQNTEALF. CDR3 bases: TGTGCCAGCAGCTTAGCCCAGAACACTGAAGCTCTCTTT.

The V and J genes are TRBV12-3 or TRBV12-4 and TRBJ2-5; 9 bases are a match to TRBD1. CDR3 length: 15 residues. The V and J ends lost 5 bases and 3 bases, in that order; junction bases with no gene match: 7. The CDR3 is CASSDSGTGKETQYF. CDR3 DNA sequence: TGTGCCAGCAGTGACTCAGGGACAGGGAAAGAGACCCAGTACTTC.

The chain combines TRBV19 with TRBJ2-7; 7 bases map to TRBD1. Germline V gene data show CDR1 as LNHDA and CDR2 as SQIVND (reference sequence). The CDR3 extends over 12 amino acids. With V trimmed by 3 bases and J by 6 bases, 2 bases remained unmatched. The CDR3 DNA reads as TGTGCCAGTAGTATCTCAGGGGGCGAGCAGTACTTC. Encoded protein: CASSISGGEQYF.

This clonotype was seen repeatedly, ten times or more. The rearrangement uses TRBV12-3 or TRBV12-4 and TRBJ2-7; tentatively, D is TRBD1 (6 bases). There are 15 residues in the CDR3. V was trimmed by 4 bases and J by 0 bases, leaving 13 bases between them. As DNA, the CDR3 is TGTGCCAGCAGTTACTATAGGACAGACTCCTACGAGCAGTACTTC. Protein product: CASSYYRTDSYEQYF.

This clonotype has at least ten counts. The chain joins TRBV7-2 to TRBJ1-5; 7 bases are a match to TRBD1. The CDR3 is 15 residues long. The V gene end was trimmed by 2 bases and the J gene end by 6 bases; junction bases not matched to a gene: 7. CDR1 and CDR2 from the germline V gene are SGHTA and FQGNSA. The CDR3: CASSLLWDSFQPQHF. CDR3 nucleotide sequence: TGTGCCAGCAGCTTATTATGGGACAGCTTTCAGCCCCAGCATTTT.

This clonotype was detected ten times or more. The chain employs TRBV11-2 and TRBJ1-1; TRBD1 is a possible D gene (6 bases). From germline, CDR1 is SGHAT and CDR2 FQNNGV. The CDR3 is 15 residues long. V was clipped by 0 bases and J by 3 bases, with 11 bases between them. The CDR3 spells CASSLDRGGDTEAFF. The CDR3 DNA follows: TGTGCCAGCAGCTTAGACAGGGGCGGAGACACTGAAGCTTTCTTT.

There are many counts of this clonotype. The CDR3 DNA sequence: TGTGCCAGTAGTCCGACAGGGGCCCATACCTACTATGGCTACACCTTC. It encodes CASSPTGAHTYYGYTF. The chain recombines TRBV19 with TRBJ1-2; 8 bases align to TRBD1. There are 16 residues in the CDR3. With 5 bases clipped from V and 3 bases from J, the junction kept 11 bases outside the gene matches. Germline CDR1 is LNHDA and CDR2 is SQIVND (reference sequence).

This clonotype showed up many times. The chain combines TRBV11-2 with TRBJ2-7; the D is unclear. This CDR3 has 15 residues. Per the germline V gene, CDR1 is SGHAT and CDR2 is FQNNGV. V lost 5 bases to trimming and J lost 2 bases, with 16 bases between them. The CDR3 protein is CASSIHRSLPYEQYF. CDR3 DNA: TGTGCCAGCAGCATCCACCGGTCTCTACCCTACGAGCAGTACTTC.

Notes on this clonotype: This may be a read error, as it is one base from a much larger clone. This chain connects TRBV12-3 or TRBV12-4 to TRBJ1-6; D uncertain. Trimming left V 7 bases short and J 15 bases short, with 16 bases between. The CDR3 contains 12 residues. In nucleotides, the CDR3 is TGTGCCAGCAACCGGGGTTCCGAACACCTCCACTTT. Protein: CASNRGSEHLHF.

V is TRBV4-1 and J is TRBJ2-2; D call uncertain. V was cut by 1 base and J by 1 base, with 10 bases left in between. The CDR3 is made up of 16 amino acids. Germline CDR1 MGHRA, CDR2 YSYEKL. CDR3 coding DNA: TGCGCCAGCAGCCAAGTGTTGACCGGGAACACCGGGGAGCTGTTTTTT. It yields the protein CASSQVLTGNTGELFF.

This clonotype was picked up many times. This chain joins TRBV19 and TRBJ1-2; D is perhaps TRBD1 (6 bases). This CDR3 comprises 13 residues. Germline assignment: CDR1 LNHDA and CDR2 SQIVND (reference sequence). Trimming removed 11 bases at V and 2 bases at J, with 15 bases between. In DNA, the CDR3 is TGTGCCTCACAGACAGGTCGAAACTATGGCTACACCTTC. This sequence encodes CASQTGRNYGYTF.

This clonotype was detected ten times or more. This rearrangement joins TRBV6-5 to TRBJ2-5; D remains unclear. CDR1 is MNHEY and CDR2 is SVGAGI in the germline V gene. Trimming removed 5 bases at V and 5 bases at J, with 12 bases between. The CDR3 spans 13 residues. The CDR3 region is CASSPSGSETQYF. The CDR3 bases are TGTGCCAGCAGTCCCTCCGGGTCGGAGACCCAGTACTTC.

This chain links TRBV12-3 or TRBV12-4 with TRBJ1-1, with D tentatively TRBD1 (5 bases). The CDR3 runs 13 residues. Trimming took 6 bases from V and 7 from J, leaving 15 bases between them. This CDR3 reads CASSRETAGEAFF. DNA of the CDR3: TGTGCCAGCAGCCGCGAGACAGCTGGTGAAGCTTTCTTT.

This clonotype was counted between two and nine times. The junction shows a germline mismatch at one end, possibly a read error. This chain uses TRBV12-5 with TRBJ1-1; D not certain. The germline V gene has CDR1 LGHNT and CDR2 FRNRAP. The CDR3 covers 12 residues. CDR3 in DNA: TGTGCTAGTGGGTTGGGGAACACTGAAGCTTTCTTT. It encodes CASGLGNTEAFF.

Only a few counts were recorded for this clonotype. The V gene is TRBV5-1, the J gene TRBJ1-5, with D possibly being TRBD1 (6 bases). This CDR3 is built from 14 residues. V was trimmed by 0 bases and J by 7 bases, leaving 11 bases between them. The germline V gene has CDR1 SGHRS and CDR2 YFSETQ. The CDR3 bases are TGCGCCAGCAGCTTGGAGGGGGGTTACCAGCCCCAGCATTTT. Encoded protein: CASSLEGGYQPQHF.

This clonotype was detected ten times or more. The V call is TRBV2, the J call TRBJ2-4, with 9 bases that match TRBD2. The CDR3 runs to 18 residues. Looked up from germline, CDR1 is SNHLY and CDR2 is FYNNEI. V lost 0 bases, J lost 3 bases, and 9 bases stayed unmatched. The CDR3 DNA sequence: TGTGCCAGCAGTGAAGCGCTTCGGGCGGGGGGGTTCAAAAACATTCAGTACTTC. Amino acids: CASSEALRAGGFKNIQYF.

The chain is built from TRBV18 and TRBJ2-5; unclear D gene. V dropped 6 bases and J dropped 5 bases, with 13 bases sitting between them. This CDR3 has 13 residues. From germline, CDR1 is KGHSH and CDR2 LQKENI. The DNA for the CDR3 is TGTGCCAGCTCGGACCGGCATGAGGAGACCCAGTACTTC. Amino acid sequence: CASSDRHEETQYF.

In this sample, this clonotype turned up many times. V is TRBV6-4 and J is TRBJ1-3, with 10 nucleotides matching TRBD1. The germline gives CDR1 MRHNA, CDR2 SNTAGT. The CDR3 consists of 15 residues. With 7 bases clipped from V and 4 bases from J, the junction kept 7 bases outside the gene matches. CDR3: CASTEDRGEGNTIYF. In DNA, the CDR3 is TGTGCCAGCACCGAGGACAGGGGGGAAGGAAACACCATATATTTT.

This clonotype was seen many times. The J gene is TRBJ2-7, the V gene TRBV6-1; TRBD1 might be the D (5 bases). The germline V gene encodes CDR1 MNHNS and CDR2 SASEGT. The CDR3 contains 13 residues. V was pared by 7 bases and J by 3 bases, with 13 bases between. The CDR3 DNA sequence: TGTGCCAGCACTGGGCAGGGTGGCTACGAGCAGTACTTC. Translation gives CASTGQGGYEQYF.

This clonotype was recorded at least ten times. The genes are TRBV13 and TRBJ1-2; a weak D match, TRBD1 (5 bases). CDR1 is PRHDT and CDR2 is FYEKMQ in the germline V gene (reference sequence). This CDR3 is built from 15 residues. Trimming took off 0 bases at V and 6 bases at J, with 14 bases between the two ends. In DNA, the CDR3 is TGTGCCAGCAGCTTAGGCGGGGGGTCCTTGGATGGCTACACCTTC. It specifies CASSLGGGSLDGYTF.

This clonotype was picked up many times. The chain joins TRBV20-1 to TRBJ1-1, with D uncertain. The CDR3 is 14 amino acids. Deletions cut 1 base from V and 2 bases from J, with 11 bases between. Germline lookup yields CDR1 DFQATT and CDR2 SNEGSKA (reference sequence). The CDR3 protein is CSARVGGTNTEAFF. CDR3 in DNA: TGCAGTGCTAGAGTTGGAGGAACCAACACTGAAGCTTTCTTT.

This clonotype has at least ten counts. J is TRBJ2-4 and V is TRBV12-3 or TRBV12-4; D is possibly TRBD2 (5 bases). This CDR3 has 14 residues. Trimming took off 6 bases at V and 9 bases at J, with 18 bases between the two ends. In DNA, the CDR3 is TGTGCCAGCAGACTCCAAAAAGAGGAGGCCATTCAGTACTTC. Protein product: CASRLQKEEAIQYF.

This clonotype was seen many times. This CDR3 is CASSGGLAEQETQYF. The CDR3 DNA reads TGTGCCAGTAGTGGGGGTCTAGCGGAACAAGAGACCCAGTACTTC. V is TRBV19 and J is TRBJ2-5, with 7 bases lining up with TRBD2. This CDR3 has 15 residues. Germline V gene sequence: CDR1 LNHDA, CDR2 SQIVND (reference sequence). Losses at the gene ends were 5 bases for V and 2 bases for J; bases not matched to a gene: 8.

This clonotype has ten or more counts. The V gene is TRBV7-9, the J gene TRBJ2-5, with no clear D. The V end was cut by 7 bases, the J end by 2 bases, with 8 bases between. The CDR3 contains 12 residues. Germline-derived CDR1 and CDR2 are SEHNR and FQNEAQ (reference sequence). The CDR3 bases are TGTGCCAGCACCAGGATTCAAGAGACCCAGTACTTC. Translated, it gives CASTRIQETQYF.

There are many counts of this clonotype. The DNA of the CDR3 is TGCAGCGTTCCCCGGCGGGGGGGCCACTGGGAACAAGAGACCCAGTACTTC. As protein: CSVPRRGGHWEQETQYF. The chain combines TRBV29-1 with TRBJ2-5, with 9 bases aligning to TRBD2. With V trimmed by 5 bases and J by 2 bases, 15 bases remained unmatched. The germline gives CDR1 SQVTM, CDR2 ANQGSEA. The CDR3 spans 17 residues.